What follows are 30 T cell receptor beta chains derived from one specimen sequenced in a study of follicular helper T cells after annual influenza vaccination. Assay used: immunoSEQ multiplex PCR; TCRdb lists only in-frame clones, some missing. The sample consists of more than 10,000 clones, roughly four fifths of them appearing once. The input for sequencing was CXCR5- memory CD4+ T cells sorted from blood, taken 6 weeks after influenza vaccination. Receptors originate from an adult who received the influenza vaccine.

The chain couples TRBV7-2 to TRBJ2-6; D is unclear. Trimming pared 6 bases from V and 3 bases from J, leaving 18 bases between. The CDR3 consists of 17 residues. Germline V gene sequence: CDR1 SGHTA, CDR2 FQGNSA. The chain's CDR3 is CASSRAAFSVGANVLTF. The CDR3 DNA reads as TGTGCCAGCAGTCGTGCTGCGTTTTCGGTTGGGGCCAACGTCCTGACTTTC.

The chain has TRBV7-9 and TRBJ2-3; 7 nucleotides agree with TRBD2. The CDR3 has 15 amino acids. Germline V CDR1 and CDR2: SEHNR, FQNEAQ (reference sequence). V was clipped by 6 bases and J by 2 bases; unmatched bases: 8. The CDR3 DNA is TGTGCCAGCAGTCAGGGACTACCGATCACAGATACGCAGTATTTT. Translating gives CASSQGLPITDTQYF.

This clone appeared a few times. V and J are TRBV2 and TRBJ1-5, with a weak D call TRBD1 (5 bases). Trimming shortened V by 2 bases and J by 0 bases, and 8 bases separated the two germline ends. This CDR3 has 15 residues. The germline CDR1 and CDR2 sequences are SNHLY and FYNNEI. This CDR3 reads CASSENRNSNQPQHF. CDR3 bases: TGTGCCAGCAGTGAAAACAGGAATAGCAATCAGCCCCAGCATTTT.

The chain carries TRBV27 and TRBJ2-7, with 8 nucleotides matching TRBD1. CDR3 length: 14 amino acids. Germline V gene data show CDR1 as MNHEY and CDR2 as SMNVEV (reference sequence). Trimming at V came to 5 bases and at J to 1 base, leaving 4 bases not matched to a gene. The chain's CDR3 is CASSVRTGSYEQYF. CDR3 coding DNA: TGTGCCAGCAGTGTACGGACAGGGTCCTACGAGCAGTACTTC.

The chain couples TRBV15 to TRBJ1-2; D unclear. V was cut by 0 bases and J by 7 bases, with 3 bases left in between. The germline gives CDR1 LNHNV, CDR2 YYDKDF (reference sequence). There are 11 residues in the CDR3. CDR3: CATSRDSGYTF. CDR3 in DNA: TGTGCCACCAGCAGAGATAGTGGCTACACCTTC. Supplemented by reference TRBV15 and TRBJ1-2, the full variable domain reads DAMVIQNPRYQVTQFGKPVTLSCSQTLNHNVMYWYQQKSSQAPKLLFHYYDKDFNNEADTPDNFQSRRPNTSFCFLDIRSPGLGDTAMYLCATSRDSGYTFGSGTRLTVV.

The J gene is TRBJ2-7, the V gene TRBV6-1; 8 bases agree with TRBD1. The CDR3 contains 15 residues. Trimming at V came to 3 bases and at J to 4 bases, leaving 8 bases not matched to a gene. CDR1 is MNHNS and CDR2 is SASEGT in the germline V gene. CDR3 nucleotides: TGTGCCAGCAGTGAGTTCGGGGGACAGGCGTACGAGCAGTACTTC. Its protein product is CASSEFGGQAYEQYF.

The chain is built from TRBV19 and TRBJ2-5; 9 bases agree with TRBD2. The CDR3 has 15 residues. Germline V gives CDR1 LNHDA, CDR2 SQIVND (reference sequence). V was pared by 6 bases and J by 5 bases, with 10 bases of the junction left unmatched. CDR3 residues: CASREAGGPGETQYF. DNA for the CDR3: TGTGCCAGTAGGGAAGCGGGGGGACCAGGGGAGACCCAGTACTTC.

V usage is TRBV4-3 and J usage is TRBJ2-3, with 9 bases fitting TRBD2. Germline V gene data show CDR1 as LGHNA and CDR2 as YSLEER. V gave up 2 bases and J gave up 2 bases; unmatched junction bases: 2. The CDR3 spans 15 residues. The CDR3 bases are TGCGCCAGCAGCCAACCTAGCGGGGCCACAGATACGCAGTATTTT. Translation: CASSQPSGATDTQYF.

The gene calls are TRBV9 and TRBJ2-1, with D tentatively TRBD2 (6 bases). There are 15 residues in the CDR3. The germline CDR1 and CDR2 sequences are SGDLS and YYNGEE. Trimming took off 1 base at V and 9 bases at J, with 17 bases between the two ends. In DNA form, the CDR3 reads TGTGCCAGCAGCGTATCAGGGTTTGAGGGAGGTGAGCAGTTCTTC. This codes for CASSVSGFEGGEQFF. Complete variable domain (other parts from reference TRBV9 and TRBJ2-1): DSGVTQTPKHLITATGQRVTLRCSPRSGDLSVYWYQQSLDQGLQFLIQYYNGEERAKGNILERFSAQQFPDLHSELNLSSLELGDSALYFCASSVSGFEGGEQFFGPGTRLTVL.

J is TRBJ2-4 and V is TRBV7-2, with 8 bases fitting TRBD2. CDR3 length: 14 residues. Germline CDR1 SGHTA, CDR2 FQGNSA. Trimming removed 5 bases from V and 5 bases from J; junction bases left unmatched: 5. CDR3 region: CASSLRGGQNIQYF. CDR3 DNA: TGTGCCAGCAGCCTCCGGGGGGGCCAAAACATTCAGTACTTC.

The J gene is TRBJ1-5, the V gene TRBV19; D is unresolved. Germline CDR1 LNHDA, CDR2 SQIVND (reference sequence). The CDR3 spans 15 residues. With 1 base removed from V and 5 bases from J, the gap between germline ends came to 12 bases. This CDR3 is CASSIVGVIDQPQHF. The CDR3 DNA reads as TGTGCCAGTAGTATAGTGGGAGTTATCGATCAGCCCCAGCATTTT.

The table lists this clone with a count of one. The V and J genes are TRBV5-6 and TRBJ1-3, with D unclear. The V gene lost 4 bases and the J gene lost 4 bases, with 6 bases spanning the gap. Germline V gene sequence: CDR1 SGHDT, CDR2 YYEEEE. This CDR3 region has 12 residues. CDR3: CASSHRGNTIYF. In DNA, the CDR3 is TGTGCCAGCAGCCACCGGGGAAACACCATATATTTT.

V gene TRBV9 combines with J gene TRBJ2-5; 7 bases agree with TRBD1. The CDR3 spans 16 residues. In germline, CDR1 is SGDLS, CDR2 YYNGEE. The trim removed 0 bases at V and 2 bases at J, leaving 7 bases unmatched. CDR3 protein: CASSVGVGTAQETQYF. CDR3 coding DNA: TGTGCCAGCAGCGTAGGGGTGGGGACAGCTCAAGAGACCCAGTACTTC. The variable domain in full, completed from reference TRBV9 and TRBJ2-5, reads DSGVTQTPKHLITATGQRVTLRCSPRSGDLSVYWYQQSLDQGLQFLIQYYNGEERAKGNILERFSAQQFPDLHSELNLSSLELGDSALYFCASSVGVGTAQETQYFGPGTRLLVL.

CDR3 sequence (DNA): TGCAGTGCTGTATCTCAGGACGGCTACACCTTC. Protein product: CSAVSQDGYTF. The chain is built from TRBV20-1 and TRBJ1-2; D ambiguous. The CDR3 totals 11 residues. The V gene's germline CDR1 is DFQATT and CDR2 SNEGSKA (reference sequence). Trimming removed 5 bases at V and 8 bases at J, with 12 bases between.

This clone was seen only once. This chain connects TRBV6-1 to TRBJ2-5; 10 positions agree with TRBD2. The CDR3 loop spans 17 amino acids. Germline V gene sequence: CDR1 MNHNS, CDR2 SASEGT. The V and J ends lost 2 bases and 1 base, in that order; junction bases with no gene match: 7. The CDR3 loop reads CASSEFGLAAGQETQYF. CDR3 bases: TGTGCCAGCAGTGAATTTGGACTAGCGGCGGGCCAAGAGACCCAGTACTTC.

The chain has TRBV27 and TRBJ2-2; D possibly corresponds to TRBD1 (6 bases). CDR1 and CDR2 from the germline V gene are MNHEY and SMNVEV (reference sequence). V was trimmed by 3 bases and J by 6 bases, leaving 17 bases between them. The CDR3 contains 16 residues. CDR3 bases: TGTGCCAGCAGTTTGGTTTTAGGGGGATCCTCCGGGGAGCTGTTTTTT. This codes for CASSLVLGGSSGELFF.

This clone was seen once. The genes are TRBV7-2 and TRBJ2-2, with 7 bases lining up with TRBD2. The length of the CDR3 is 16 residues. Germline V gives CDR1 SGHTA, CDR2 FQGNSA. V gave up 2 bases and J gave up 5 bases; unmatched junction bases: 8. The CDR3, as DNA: TGTGCCAGCAGCTTAAGGCGGGGGTTAGGGACCGGGGAGCTGTTTTTT. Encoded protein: CASSLRRGLGTGELFF. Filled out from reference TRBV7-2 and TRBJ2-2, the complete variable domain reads GAGVSQSPSNKVTEKGKDVELRCDPISGHTALYWYRQSLGQGLEFLIYFQGNSAPDKSGLPSDRFSAERTGGSVSTLTIQRTQQEDSAVYLCASSLRRGLGTGELFFGEGSRLTVL.

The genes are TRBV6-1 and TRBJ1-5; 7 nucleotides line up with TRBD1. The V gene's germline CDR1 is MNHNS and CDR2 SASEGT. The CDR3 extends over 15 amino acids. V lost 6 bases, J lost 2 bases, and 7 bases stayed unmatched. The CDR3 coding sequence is TGTGCCAGCAGAACAGGGGAGTTGGGCAATCAGCCCCAGCATTTT. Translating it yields CASRTGELGNQPQHF.

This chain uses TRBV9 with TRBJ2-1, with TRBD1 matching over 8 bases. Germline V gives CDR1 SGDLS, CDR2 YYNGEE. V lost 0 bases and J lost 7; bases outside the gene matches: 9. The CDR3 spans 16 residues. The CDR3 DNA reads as TGTGCCAGCAGCGTAGGCCCCGGGACAGGTGGAAATGAGCAGTTCTTC. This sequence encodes CASSVGPGTGGNEQFF.

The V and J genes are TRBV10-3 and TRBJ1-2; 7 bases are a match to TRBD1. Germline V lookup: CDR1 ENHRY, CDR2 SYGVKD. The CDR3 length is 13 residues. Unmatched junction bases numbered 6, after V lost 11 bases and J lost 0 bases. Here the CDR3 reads CALGTDANYGYTF. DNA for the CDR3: TGTGCCCTAGGGACAGATGCTAACTATGGCTACACCTTC.

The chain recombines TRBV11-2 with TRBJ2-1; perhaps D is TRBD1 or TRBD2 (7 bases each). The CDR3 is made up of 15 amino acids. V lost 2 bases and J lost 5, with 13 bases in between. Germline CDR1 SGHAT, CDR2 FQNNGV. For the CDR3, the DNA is TGTGCCAGCAGCTTACAGGGGGGGGGAGACAATGAGCAGTTCTTC. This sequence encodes CASSLQGGGDNEQFF.

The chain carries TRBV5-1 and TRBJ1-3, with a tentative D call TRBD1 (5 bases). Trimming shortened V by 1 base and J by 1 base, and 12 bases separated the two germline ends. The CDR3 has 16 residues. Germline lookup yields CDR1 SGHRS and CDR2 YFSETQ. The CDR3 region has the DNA TGCGCCAGCAGCTTGTTGTTGGGGCAGTCTGGAAACACCATATATTTT. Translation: CASSLLLGQSGNTIYF.

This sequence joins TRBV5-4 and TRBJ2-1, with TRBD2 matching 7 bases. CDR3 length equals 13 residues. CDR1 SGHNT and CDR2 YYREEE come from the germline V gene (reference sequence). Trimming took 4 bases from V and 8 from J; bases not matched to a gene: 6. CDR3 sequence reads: CASSHQTSHEQFF. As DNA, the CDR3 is TGTGCCAGCAGCCACCAGACTAGCCATGAGCAGTTCTTC.

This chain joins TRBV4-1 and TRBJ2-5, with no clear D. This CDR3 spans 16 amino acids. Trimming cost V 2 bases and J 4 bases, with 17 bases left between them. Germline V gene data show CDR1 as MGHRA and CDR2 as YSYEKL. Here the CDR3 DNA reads TGCGCCAGCAGCCAAACCCAAACAACCATGAGAGAGACCCAGTACTTC. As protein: CASSQTQTTMRETQYF.

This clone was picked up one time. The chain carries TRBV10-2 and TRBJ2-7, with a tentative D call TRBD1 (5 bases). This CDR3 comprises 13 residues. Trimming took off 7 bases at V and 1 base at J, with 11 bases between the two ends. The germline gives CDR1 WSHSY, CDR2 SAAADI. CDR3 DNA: TGCGCCAGCATATCAGGGTATTCCTACGAGCAGTACTTC. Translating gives CASISGYSYEQYF.

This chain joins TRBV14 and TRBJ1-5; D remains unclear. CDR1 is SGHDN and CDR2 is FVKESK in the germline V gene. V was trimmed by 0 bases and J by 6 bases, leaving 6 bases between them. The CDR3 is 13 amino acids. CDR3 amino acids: CASSQERGQPQHF. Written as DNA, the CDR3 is TGTGCCAGCAGCCAAGAACGGGGTCAGCCCCAGCATTTT.

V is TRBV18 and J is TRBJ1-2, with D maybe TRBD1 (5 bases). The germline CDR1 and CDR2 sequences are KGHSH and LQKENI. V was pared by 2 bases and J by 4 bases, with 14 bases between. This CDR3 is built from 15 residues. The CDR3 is CASSPSKGHLYGYTF. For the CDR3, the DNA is TGTGCCAGCTCACCAAGTAAGGGGCACCTCTATGGCTACACCTTC.

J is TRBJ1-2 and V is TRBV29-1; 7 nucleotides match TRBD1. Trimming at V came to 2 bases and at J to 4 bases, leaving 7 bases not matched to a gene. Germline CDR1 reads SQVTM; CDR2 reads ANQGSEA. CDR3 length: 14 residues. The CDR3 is CSVEWATGFYGYTF. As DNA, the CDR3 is TGCAGCGTTGAATGGGCGACAGGGTTCTATGGCTACACCTTC.

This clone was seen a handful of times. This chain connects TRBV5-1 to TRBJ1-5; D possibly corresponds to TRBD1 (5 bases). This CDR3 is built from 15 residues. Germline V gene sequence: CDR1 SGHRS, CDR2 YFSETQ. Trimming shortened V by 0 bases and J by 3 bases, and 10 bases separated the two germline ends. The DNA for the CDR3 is TGCGCCAGCAGCTTGGCAGCAGGGAACAATCAGCCCCAGCATTTT. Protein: CASSLAAGNNQPQHF. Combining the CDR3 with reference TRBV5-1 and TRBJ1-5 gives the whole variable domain KAGVTQTPRYLIKTRGQQVTLSCSPISGHRSVSWYQQTPGQGLQFLFEYFSETQRNKGNFPGRFSGRQFSNSRSEMNVSTLELGDSALYLCASSLAAGNNQPQHFGDGTRLSIL.

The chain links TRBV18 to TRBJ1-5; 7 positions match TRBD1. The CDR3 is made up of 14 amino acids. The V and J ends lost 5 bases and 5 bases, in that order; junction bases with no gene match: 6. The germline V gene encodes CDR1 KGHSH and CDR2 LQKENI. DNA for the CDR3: TGTGCCAGCTCAGCGACAGGGTTAGATCAGCCCCAGCATTTT. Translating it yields CASSATGLDQPQHF.